This T cell receptor beta chain was recovered during a study of shared clonotypes between healthy human individuals (dated by TCRdb to the early 2020s). Background on the whole study: A few men and a couple of women, aged 18 to 49 years, made up the cohort. For each donor, CD4 naive and CD4 memory were each given three plates, CD8 naive was given two plates, and CD8 memory was given one plate. The study deeply sequenced blood TCR repertoires of five healthy adults to estimate repertoire size and the extent of clonotype sharing between individuals. Leukapheresis yielded between about 0.9 and 9.5 billion PBMCs per donor. Different laboratories and diverse techniques were used to prepare libraries and sequence TCR repertoires, to increase sequencing depth and limit assay-specific biases.

Donors were healthy HIV-negative adults with no recently reported acute infections or vaccinations. All donors were Caucasian adults living in Nashville, Tennessee, USA. CD4+ T cells were enriched through magnetic negative selection, after which naive cells were positively selected on CD45RA and the remaining negative fraction served as the memory subset. Blood was collected by leukapheresis, and PBMCs were isolated by Ficoll-Histopaque density gradient centrifugation and then cryopreserved in liquid nitrogen vapor phase. Analytical flow cytometry was used to check the purity and quantity of every magnetically sorted T cell population. Genomic DNA was isolated from each sorted fraction and quantified by UV absorbance on a Nanodrop 2000c. On this clone: The antigen it recognizes is unknown. There are no base qualities to consult, and no much larger clone falls within one base.

Using the deep immunoSEQ assay, TCR CDR3 regions were amplified from genomic DNA by multiplex PCR. Extracted genomic DNA from each cell subset was distributed evenly across all wells of several immunoSEQ 96-well plates, and each plate was treated as a replicate. Each replicate PCR for sorted subsets received roughly 0.2 ug genomic DNA, equal to around 32,000 T cell genomes. Purified libraries were measured with a Qubit 3.0 fluorometer, size-checked on a Bioanalyzer 2100, and measured again with the KAPA Library Quantification kit. Each immunoSEQ 96-well plate was sequenced on its own single-read 150-cycle Illumina NextSeq 550 flow cell. The original methods were these. Because the immunoSEQ output held only junctional sequences and lacked quality scores, the filtering could not match the filtering applied to full-length reads. To assign V/J genes and CDR3, sequences were annotated against IMGT germline references using PyIR, a Python wrapper for IgBLAST v1.9. Any read was removed if the V/J assignment was weak (E-value above 1e-6), the CDR3 was missing, or the read contained stop codons, out-of-frame junctions, or ambiguous translated residues. V3J clonotypes were defined as sequences sharing an identical inferred V gene, J gene, and CDR3 amino acid sequence. The percentage overlap between two repertoires was calculated by dividing the number of shared unique clonotypes by the size of the smaller repertoire. Repertoire richness was assessed with RTK rarefaction, the Chao1 estimator, and Recon v2.1 estimates of unobserved clonotypes. OLGA was used to compute generation probabilities for all TCRbeta clonotypes that the gDNA method yielded from a handful of donors. This immuneACCESS table, as held by TCRdb, lists in-frame sequences with V and J called but not all clones. Of the missing ones, under half trace to an unresolved V gene in checked studies; the others have no known cause. V, J and clone size are those of that table, while D and trimming were read from the DNA. The sample contains around 510,000 clones, 90% to 96% of them found a single time. Jointly, the top ten make up about 0.06% of the sample.

Overall study results and their limits: The small number of donors limited the genetic and exposure-history diversity represented. Sampling was restricted to blood, and TCR repertoires in tissue are likely to differ from TCR repertoires in blood. Sharing across several donors was observed for approximately 5% of naive CD4, 3% to 4% of naive CD8, 2.3% of memory CD4, and roughly 0.4% of memory CD8 clonotypes. Compared with non-shared clonotypes, the clonotypes found in all four sorted-subset donors had higher generation probabilities. Estimated clonotype richness was generally larger for naive than for memory subsets. Rarefaction of sorted-subset datasets indicated incomplete sequencing despite the large sequencing depth. Pairwise subsampling led to the expectation that sequencing depth would affect the degree of clonotype sharing among donors.

Including cysteine and phenylalanine, the CDR3 has 15 amino acids. Only CDR3 DNA is held: 45 bases, read in frame from base 1. The germline V end is reduced by 0 bases and the J end by 6 bases; junction bases left unmatched: 7. The germline V gene specifies SGHRS as CDR1 and YFSETQ as CDR2. Specimen: naive CD4+ T cells sorted from blood. In light of the paper, this sample's cell subset or site label describes: CD45RA+ positively selected. The receptor comes from a woman younger than 45 in good health. This chain joins TRBV5-1 to TRBJ2-7; a stretch of 9 junction bases matches TRBD1. The CDR3 here reads CASSLGGDRVGEQYF. Here is the DNA: TGCGCCAGCAGCTTGGGAGGGGACAGGGTTGGCGAGCAGTACTTC.